A single sample is the source of the 14 T cell receptor beta chains below, sequenced in a study of T cells in Graves' hyperthyroidism and ophthalmopathy. Amplified TCR beta CDR3 regions derived from RNA transcripts. TCR CDR3 regions were first amplified by RT-PCR with HTBI primers. TCRdb re-analysed the multiplex PCR reads in MiXCR, keeping a single row per CDR3 protein. The sample shows about 590,000 distinct CDR3 sequences, 11% to 15% of them seen only once. Sequencing was carried out using blood. All receptors derive from a woman between 18 and 29 years old with Graves' ophthalmopathy.

V gene TRBV14 combines with J gene TRBJ2-5; D unresolved. Germline CDR1 reads SGHDN; CDR2 reads FVKESK. V lost 1 base, J lost 0 bases, and 6 bases lay in between. The CDR3 has 14 amino acids. CDR3 amino acids: CASSQARYQETQYF. The CDR3 coding sequence is TGTGCCAGCAGCCAAGCTAGGTACCAAGAGACCCAGTACTTC.

The chain combines TRBV5-4 with TRBJ2-7, with 11 bases identical to TRBD2. V dropped 4 bases and J dropped 8; count of bases not matched to a gene: 8. The germline V gene encodes CDR1 SGHNT and CDR2 YYREEE (reference sequence). This CDR3 is 14 amino acids long. CDR3 sequence reads: CASSPGTSGPKQYF. The DNA of the CDR3 is TGTGCCAGCAGCCCGGGGACTAGCGGTCCCAAGCAGTACTTC.

J is TRBJ2-1 and V is TRBV12-3 or TRBV12-4, with 9 positions matching TRBD2. The CDR3 extends over 16 amino acids. The V and J ends lost 6 bases and 9 bases, in that order; junction bases with no gene match: 15. For the CDR3, the DNA is TGTGCCAGCAGCCATCTAGCGGGGCAGAAGGAGCTTGAGCAGTTCTTC. Translation: CASSHLAGQKELEQFF.

This clonotype was detected ten times or more. The rearrangement links TRBV15 to TRBJ2-3; 11 bases line up with TRBD2. CDR1 and CDR2 (germline): LNHNV, YYDKDF (reference sequence). V was pared by 3 bases and J by 2 bases, with 4 bases of the junction left unmatched. The CDR3 contains 16 residues. The CDR3 sequence: CATSRKTSGVTDTQYF. DNA for the CDR3: TGTGCCACCAGCAGGAAGACTAGCGGGGTCACAGATACGCAGTATTTT.

This clonotype was detected many times. V is TRBV20-1 and J is TRBJ1-5, with TRBD1 as a possible D gene (5 bases). The V end lost 0 bases, the J end lost 4 bases, and 13 bases lay between the germline ends. This CDR3 is 15 amino acids long. Germline V gives CDR1 DFQATT, CDR2 SNEGSKA (reference sequence). The CDR3 reads CSARDGQGRNQPQHF. The DNA of the CDR3 is TGCAGTGCTAGAGATGGGCAGGGCCGAAATCAGCCCCAGCATTTT.

This clonotype was observed a few times. The rearrangement links TRBV20-1 to TRBJ2-7; TRBD2 is a possible D gene (6 bases). The CDR3 is 15 amino acids. Germline values: CDR1 DFQATT, CDR2 SNEGSKA (reference sequence). The ends were cut back, 4 bases at V and 4 bases at J, with 20 bases in the middle. The CDR3 reads CSATRPGGWGYEQYF. The DNA for the CDR3 is TGCAGTGCTACCCGACCAGGAGGGTGGGGTTACGAGCAGTACTTC.

The chain has TRBV28 and TRBJ2-5, with 10 bases that match TRBD2. Trimming removed 6 bases from V and 4 bases from J; junction bases left unmatched: 5. Germline-derived CDR1 and CDR2 are MDHEN and SYDVKM. The CDR3 has 14 residues. In DNA form, the CDR3 reads TGTGCCAGCAGCAAGAGACTAGCGGGAGAGACCCAGTACTTC. Residues: CASSKRLAGETQYF.

This clonotype was seen ten or more times. The V gene is TRBV18, the J gene TRBJ2-3; D is unclear. The germline gives CDR1 KGHSH, CDR2 LQKENI. V lost 2 bases and J 2 bases, leaving 5 bases between the germline ends. The CDR3 runs 13 residues. CDR3 DNA sequence: TGTGCCAGCTCACCAATGGACACAGATACGCAGTATTTT. Residues: CASSPMDTDTQYF.

There are a few counts of this clonotype. V usage is TRBV6-2 or TRBV6-3 and J usage is TRBJ2-5; TRBD2 agrees at 10 bases. Germline trimming cut 6 bases from V and 6 bases from J; bases unmatched to any gene: 16. The CDR3 is 17 amino acids. Germline loops: CDR1 MNHEY, CDR2 SVGEGT. CDR3 DNA: TGTGCCAGCAGCCCCGGGAGGCTAGCGGGAGAGAGGAAGACCCAGTACTTC. This encodes CASSPGRLAGERKTQYF.

At least ten counts were recorded for this clonotype. V usage is TRBV28 and J usage is TRBJ2-7; D unresolved. Per germline, CDR1 MDHEN and CDR2 SYDVKM. CDR3 length: 11 amino acids. With 4 bases removed from V and 3 bases from J, the gap between germline ends came to 4 bases. The CDR3 sequence is CASSSYYEQYF. The CDR3 nucleotides read TGTGCCAGCAGTTCCTACTACGAGCAGTACTTC.

Ten or more counts support this clonotype. The rearrangement links TRBV18 to TRBJ2-1; TRBD1 matches 8 bases. The length of the CDR3 is 16 residues. After removal of 5 bases from V and 5 bases from J, the junction contained 11 bases not matched to a gene. The germline V gene has CDR1 KGHSH and CDR2 LQKENI. CDR3 sequence: CASSAFLGQGDNEQFF. CDR3 nucleotide sequence: TGTGCCAGCTCAGCGTTTTTAGGACAGGGCGACAATGAGCAGTTCTTC.

This clonotype was seen ten or more times. CDR3 sequence: CATRADSGAETQYF. The CDR3 DNA reads TGTGCCACCAGAGCGGACAGCGGTGCGGAGACCCAGTACTTC. The chain carries TRBV15 and TRBJ2-5, with D tentatively TRBD1 (6 bases). Germline V CDR1 and CDR2: LNHNV, YYDKDF (reference sequence). CDR3 size: 14 residues. Trimming stripped 6 bases from V and 5 bases from J, with 16 bases between.

The sample holds many counts of this clonotype. CDR3 loop: CSAYRSDANTGELFF. CDR3 sequence (DNA): TGCAGTGCTTATCGTAGCGACGCGAACACCGGGGAGCTGTTTTTT. The V gene is TRBV20-1, the J gene TRBJ2-2, with D possibly being TRBD2 (5 bases). The CDR3 is made up of 15 amino acids. Trimming took off 5 bases at V and 0 bases at J, with 13 bases between the two ends. Per the germline V gene, CDR1 is DFQATT and CDR2 is SNEGSKA (reference sequence).

Ten or more counts support this clonotype. V is TRBV7-3 and J is TRBJ2-7; no definite D call. The CDR3 length is 16 residues. Per the germline V gene, CDR1 is SGHTA and CDR2 is FQGTGA. V was pared by 2 bases and J by 2 bases, with 16 bases between. CDR3 sequence reads: CASSLGPSGMPYEQYF. CDR3 nucleotide sequence: TGTGCCAGCAGCTTAGGCCCCTCTGGAATGCCCTACGAGCAGTACTTC.